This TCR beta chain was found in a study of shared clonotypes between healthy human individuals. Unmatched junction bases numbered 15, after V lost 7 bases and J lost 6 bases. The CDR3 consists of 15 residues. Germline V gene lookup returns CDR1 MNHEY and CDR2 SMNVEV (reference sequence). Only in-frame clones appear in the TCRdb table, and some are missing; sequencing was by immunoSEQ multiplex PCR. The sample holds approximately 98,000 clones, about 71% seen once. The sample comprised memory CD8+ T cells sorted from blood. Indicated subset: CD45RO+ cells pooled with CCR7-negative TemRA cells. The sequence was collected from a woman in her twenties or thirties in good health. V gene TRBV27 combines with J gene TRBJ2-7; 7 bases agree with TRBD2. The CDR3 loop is CASTPHGGGSGEQYF. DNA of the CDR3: TGTGCCAGCACCCCTCATGGGGGGGGAAGCGGCGAGCAGTACTTC.